The rows below give T cell receptor beta chains drawn from one sample of a study of cytomegalovirus exposure and HLA in healthy donors. Generated by immunoSEQ multiplex PCR, the TCRdb table keeps only in-frame clones and is missing some. Altogether tens of thousands of clones are present, about two thirds being singletons, with the ten largest covering more than 5%. What was sequenced was PBMCs. Receptors were obtained from a boy younger than 18 in good health and CMV-seropositive. Both conserved end residues are trimmed from each CDR3.

V: TRBV7-3
J: TRBJ2-3
CDR3: ASSRVGGLTDTQY

V: TRBV11-2
J: TRBJ2-1
CDR3: ASTGQGRFSEQF

V: TRBV5-6
J: TRBJ2-3
CDR3: ASSFGPSGPTDTQY

V: TRBV14
J: TRBJ1-4
CDR3: ASSPGQTYEKLF

V: TRBV7-6
J: TRBJ1-5
CDR3: ASSLGSQGPGLNQPQH

V: TRBV4-1
J: TRBJ2-1
CDR3: ASSQRTSGGALGEQF

V: TRBV5-6
J: TRBJ2-3
CDR3: ASSFLAGAGDTQY

V: TRBV5-8
J: TRBJ2-7
CDR3: ASRPRQGGYEQY

V: TRBV2
J: TRBJ2-2
CDR3: ASSPDRVVTGELF

V: TRBV6-1
J: TRBJ2-2
CDR3: ASSDVNTGELF

V: TRBV19
J: TRBJ1-4
CDR3: ASRHRAAVEKLF

V: TRBV7-9
J: TRBJ1-5
CDR3: ASSPRTGPQPQN

V: TRBV11-2
J: TRBJ2-3
CDR3: ASSLLFTDTQY

V: TRBV30
J: TRBJ1-5
CDR3: AWSPGLSNQPQH

V: TRBV29-1
J: TRBJ1-1
CDR3: SVNRGPDEAF

V: TRBV19
J: TRBJ1-2
CDR3: ASSIGSGGDYGYT

V: TRBV27
J: TRBJ1-6
CDR3: ASSRDRGVLGSPLH

V: TRBV5-4
J: TRBJ2-1
CDR3: ASSPLLAGGPLEQF

V: TRBV7-2
J: TRBJ2-7
CDR3: ASSLRDRDYEQY

V: TRBV19
J: TRBJ1-5
CDR3: ASSTPGLHYQPQH

V: TRBV5-1
J: TRBJ1-5
CDR3: ASSLGTGRDQPQH

V: TRBV5-4
J: TRBJ1-6
CDR3: ASTRPSSYNSPLH

V: TRBV2
J: TRBJ1-2
CDR3: ASSEGGRGTIGYT

V: TRBV7-2
J: TRBJ1-2
CDR3: ASSLGSLNYGYT

V: TRBV19
J: TRBJ2-7
CDR3: ASSLDSTYEQY

V: TRBV4-1
J: TRBJ1-2
CDR3: ASSPLGQINYGYT

V: TRBV7-2
J: TRBJ1-2
CDR3: ASSLIQNYGYT

V: TRBV2
J: TRBJ1-2
CDR3: ASSVFGQGVSNYGYT

V: TRBV7-8
J: TRBJ1-2
CDR3: ASSLLGVGYT

V: TRBV30
J: TRBJ2-3
CDR3: AWSPRRDTQY

V: TRBV7-9
J: TRBJ1-6
CDR3: ASGHFNSPLH

V: TRBV5-1
J: NA
CDR3: ASSPGTSGGYEQY

V: TRBV19
J: TRBJ1-1
CDR3: ASSIGGRVEAF

V: TRBV4-2
J: TRBJ2-1
CDR3: ASSPLGGAYNEQF

V: TRBV25-1
J: TRBJ2-2
CDR3: ASSDIRRGPTNTGELF

V: TRBV6-5
J: TRBJ1-1
CDR3: ASSRDRGMEAF

V: TRBV9
J: TRBJ1-1
CDR3: ASSAGHLKSTEAF

V: TRBV29-1
J: NA
CDR3: SATSTYSGITYEQY

V: TRBV10-2
J: TRBJ2-1
CDR3: ATTLALFGEQF

V: TRBV7-9
J: TRBJ2-2
CDR3: ASSVRGRADTGELF

V: TRBV27
J: TRBJ2-1
CDR3: ASTQKGSGSVNEQF

V: TRBV7-3
J: TRBJ1-2
CDR3: ASTKQGGSLSYGYT

V: TRBV28
J: TRBJ1-1
CDR3: ASSRTGGFGGTEAF

V: TRBV2
J: TRBJ1-4
CDR3: ASTGDILGGKLF

V: TRBV5-1
J: TRBJ1-2
CDR3: ASSLAQGSYGYT

V: TRBV18
J: TRBJ1-2
CDR3: ASSPSGTGDYGYT

V: TRBV6-5
J: TRBJ2-5
CDR3: ASTRLAGGQETQY

V: TRBV5-4
J: TRBJ1-2
CDR3: ASSSPLLGNQDGYT

V: TRBV13
J: TRBJ2-7
CDR3: ASSLSDRSVEQY

V: TRBV6-5
J: TRBJ2-7
CDR3: ASSYLDEQY

V: TRBV4-2
J: TRBJ2-7
CDR3: ASSLNRAQGDVTYEQY

V: TRBV7-2
J: TRBJ2-2
CDR3: ASSPRDSAGELF

V: TRBV18
J: TRBJ1-3
CDR3: ASSPPRPGRGGNTIY

V: TRBV6-4
J: TRBJ2-2
CDR3: ASSDGFAEGNTGELF

V: TRBV19
J: TRBJ1-1
CDR3: ASSPEINTEAF

V: TRBV28
J: TRBJ1-1
CDR3: ASSPGDRGTKAF

V: TRBV10-1
J: TRBJ2-7
CDR3: ASSESRTGEQY

V: TRBV7-9
J: TRBJ1-2
CDR3: ASSLGKDRGYT